A single TCR beta chain is shown here with its context. Unique molecular identifiers tagged the TCRbeta library. In TCRdb, the PCR reads were re-called with MiXCR into one record per CDR3 protein. The table shows hundreds of thousands of distinct CDR3 sequences, with 16% occurring only once. Germline V gene data show CDR1 as SEHNR and CDR2 as FQNEAQ (reference sequence). The CDR3 has 15 residues. The germline V and J ends were trimmed by 0 bases and 5 bases, with 10 bases remaining between them. This entry belongs to a study of T-cell reconstitution after alpha-beta-depleted transplantation in children.

This chain connects TRBV7-9 to TRBJ2-2, with D tentatively TRBD1 (6 bases). The receptor was isolated from a human donor who donated a stem cell graft to a child with acute myeloid leukemia. Sample: PBMCs from the stem cell graft donor, taken from the stem cell graft. The chain's CDR3 is CASSLAQGRTGELFF. The CDR3 DNA reads as TGTGCCAGCAGCTTAGCACAGGGTCGAACCGGGGAGCTGTTTTTT.